These 32 T cell receptor beta chains were all obtained from the same sample, sequenced in a study of memory CD4+ T cells and cytomegalovirus serostatus. Assay used: immunoSEQ multiplex PCR; TCRdb lists only in-frame clones, some missing. The sample lists approximately 88,000 clones, 80% seen once, with roughly 4% in the top ten. Single viable CD3+CD4+CD8-CD45RO+ cells were sorted as the memory CD4+ T cells. The sequencing input was memory CD4+ T cells from blood. These receptors were taken from an adult in good health and CMV-seropositive.

J is TRBJ2-5 and V is TRBV5-8; 8 nucleotides match TRBD1. Germline lookup yields CDR1 SGHTS and CDR2 YDEGEE. V shed 2 bases and J 5 bases; nucleotides not matched to a gene: 5. This CDR3 has 14 residues. The CDR3 reads CASSFQGARETQYF. CDR3 DNA: TGTGCCAGCAGCTTCCAGGGGGCGCGGGAGACCCAGTACTTC.

CDR3: CASSQGSNEQFF. In DNA, the CDR3 is TGTGCCAGCAGCCAGGGGAGCAATGAGCAGTTCTTC. This sequence joins TRBV28 and TRBJ2-1; D is possibly TRBD1 (6 bases). V was shortened by 6 bases and J by 6 bases, with 9 bases between the two germline ends. CDR3 length equals 12 residues. The germline CDR1 and CDR2 sequences are MDHEN and SYDVKM.

This clone turned up a few times. This chain connects TRBV28 to TRBJ1-2, with a tentative D call TRBD1 (5 bases). Germline lookup yields CDR1 MDHEN and CDR2 SYDVKM. V dropped 7 bases and J dropped 8 bases, with 20 bases sitting between them. The CDR3 has 14 amino acids. The CDR3 protein is CASKSRGLPTGYTF. CDR3 coding DNA: TGTGCCAGCAAGTCCCGGGGACTACCAACGGGCTACACCTTC.

This rearrangement joins TRBV6-6 to TRBJ1-3; D remains ambiguous. V dropped 6 bases and J dropped 0 bases, with 6 bases sitting between them. The length of the CDR3 is 13 residues. The germline V gene has CDR1 MNHNY and CDR2 SVGAGI (reference sequence). The CDR3 region has the DNA TGTGCCAGCAGGGCAAACTCTGGAAACACCATATATTTT. Amino acids: CASRANSGNTIYF.

The V call is TRBV6-5, the J call TRBJ2-7; TRBD1 matches 9 bases. After removal of 4 bases from V and 7 bases from J, the junction contained 8 bases not matched to a gene. The germline gives CDR1 MNHEY, CDR2 SVGAGI. The CDR3 is 14 residues long. CDR3 nucleotides: TGTGCCAGCAGTTGGCGGACAGGGGCGGGGGAGCAGTACTTC. Protein sequence: CASSWRTGAGEQYF.

The J gene is TRBJ1-5, the V gene TRBV7-2; D remains ambiguous. The V gene's germline CDR1 is SGHTA and CDR2 FQGNSA. Trimming removed 2 bases from V and 6 bases from J, with 14 bases in between. The CDR3 contains 15 residues. The CDR3 bases are TGTGCCAGCAGCTTATCTGGGGTTAGTAGTCAGCCCCAGCATTTT. Translating it yields CASSLSGVSSQPQHF.

V gene TRBV16 combines with J gene TRBJ1-2, with D hard to call. Germline CDR1 is KGHSY and CDR2 is FQNENV. The CDR3 length is 12 residues. The V end lost 0 bases, the J end lost 8 bases, and 7 bases lay between the germline ends. DNA for the CDR3: TGTGCCAGCAGCCAATCCCTCACCGGCTACACCTTC. Its protein is CASSQSLTGYTF.

The gene calls are TRBV27 and TRBJ2-1, with TRBD2 matching 9 bases. V trimming: 11 bases; J trimming: 6 bases; junction bases outside the gene matches: 5. The CDR3 runs to 12 residues. CDR1 is MNHEY and CDR2 is SMNVEV in the germline V gene (reference sequence). The CDR3 reads CARGREGNEQFF. In nucleotides, the CDR3 is TGTGCCCGGGGGCGGGAGGGCAATGAGCAGTTCTTC.

V and J are TRBV6-6 and TRBJ1-1; D is perhaps TRBD1 (5 bases). Per germline, CDR1 MNHNY and CDR2 SVGAGI (reference sequence). The CDR3 is 15 amino acids. Trimming took 6 bases from V and 1 from J, leaving 15 bases between them. Written as DNA, the CDR3 is TGTGCCAGCAGGGAGCAACAGGCGCCGAACACTGAAGCTTTCTTT. Translation: CASREQQAPNTEAFF.

This chain uses TRBV7-3 with TRBJ2-1; D possibly corresponds to TRBD1 (6 bases). The CDR3 is 15 residues long. Trimming cost V 5 bases and J 2 bases, with 13 bases left between them. Per the germline V gene, CDR1 is SGHTA and CDR2 is FQGTGA. The CDR3 DNA reads TGTGCCAGCAGCCAACAGGGCTTTACCTACAATGAGCAGTTCTTC. Translation: CASSQQGFTYNEQFF.

V usage is TRBV7-9 and J usage is TRBJ1-4; the D gene is possibly TRBD1 (6 bases). This CDR3 is 15 amino acids long. Germline lookup yields CDR1 SEHNR and CDR2 FQNEAQ (reference sequence). Trimming took off 2 bases at V and 4 bases at J, with 11 bases between the two ends. CDR3 residues: CASSLTGGVNEKLFF. The CDR3 DNA reads TGTGCCAGCAGCTTAACGGGGGGCGTTAATGAAAAACTGTTTTTT.

The J gene is TRBJ2-7, the V gene TRBV6-1; maybe TRBD1 (5 bases). The CDR3 runs to 13 residues. Germline values: CDR1 MNHNS, CDR2 SASEGT. Trimming took off 7 bases at V and 2 bases at J, with 12 bases between the two ends. The CDR3 region is CASNVTDTYEQYF. In nucleotides, the CDR3 is TGTGCCAGCAACGTGACAGACACCTACGAGCAGTACTTC.

A note on this clone: The sample contains more than one DNA sequence encoding this CDR3. This chain uses TRBV11-2 with TRBJ2-7, with no clear D. Germline V lookup: CDR1 SGHAT, CDR2 FQNNGV. V dropped 5 bases and J dropped 2 bases, with 4 bases sitting between them. The CDR3 totals 11 residues. DNA for the CDR3: TGTGCCAGCAGCCGAACCTACGAGCAGTACTTC. Encoded protein: CASSRTYEQYF. Drawing the rest from reference TRBV11-2 and TRBJ2-7, the complete variable domain is EAGVAQSPRYKIIEKRQSVAFWCNPISGHATLYWYQQILGQGPKLLIQFQNNGVVDDSQLPKDRFSAERLKGVDSTLKIQPAKLEDSAVYLCASSRTYEQYFGPGTRLTVT.

This chain connects TRBV7-2 to TRBJ2-4; the D call may be TRBD1 or TRBD2 (6 bases each). This CDR3 has 16 amino acids. V lost 5 bases, J lost 1 base, and 15 bases lay in between. Germline CDR1 is SGHTA and CDR2 is FQGNSA. CDR3 coding DNA: TGTGCCAGCAGCCTAGGAGGGGGGCGGGCCAAAAACATTCAGTACTTC. Protein product: CASSLGGGRAKNIQYF.

This chain joins TRBV28 and TRBJ2-3, with 8 bases lining up with TRBD1. Germline values: CDR1 MDHEN, CDR2 SYDVKM. The CDR3 contains 15 residues. Trimming took 6 bases from V and 2 from J; bases not matched to a gene: 7. This CDR3 reads CASRTGAPATDTQYF. CDR3 DNA: TGTGCCAGCAGGACAGGGGCTCCCGCCACAGATACGCAGTATTTT.

This clone appeared a few times. The chain employs TRBV2 and TRBJ2-1; D may correspond to TRBD1 or TRBD2 (5 bases each). The CDR3 covers 19 residues. Trimming removed 3 bases at V and 2 bases at J, with 23 bases between. Germline values: CDR1 SNHLY, CDR2 FYNNEI. The CDR3 reads CASSDFGASRARPYNEQFF. DNA for the CDR3: TGTGCCAGCAGTGATTTCGGGGCGTCAAGGGCCCGCCCCTACAATGAGCAGTTCTTC.

This chain connects TRBV5-1 to TRBJ2-7; no clear D. V was clipped by 5 bases and J by 3 bases, with 21 bases between them. The CDR3 has 16 amino acids. Looked up from germline, CDR1 is SGHRS and CDR2 is YFSETQ. In DNA form, the CDR3 reads TGCGCCAGCAGGGCATTTGGCGGACCGAAGATCTACGAGCAGTACTTC. It specifies CASRAFGGPKIYEQYF.

The V gene is TRBV27, the J gene TRBJ2-7; D not certain. V lost 2 bases and J lost 3, with 8 bases in between. CDR3 length: 13 amino acids. Per the germline V gene, CDR1 is MNHEY and CDR2 is SMNVEV (reference sequence). The CDR3 sequence is CASSLRLYYEQYF. The CDR3 region has the DNA TGTGCCAGCAGTTTAAGGCTTTACTACGAGCAGTACTTC.

The chain carries TRBV28 and TRBJ1-2; 10 nucleotides line up with TRBD1. The CDR3 covers 14 residues. Unmatched junction bases numbered 7, after V lost 6 bases and J lost 6 bases. Germline CDR1 MDHEN, CDR2 SYDVKM. CDR3 coding DNA: TGTGCCAGCAGATCAGGGACAGGGGTAAATGGCTACACCTTC. This encodes CASRSGTGVNGYTF.

The table lists this clone with a few counts. The V call is TRBV6-5, the J call TRBJ2-2, with D hard to call. CDR1 is MNHEY, CDR2 SVGAGI, per germline. V dropped 7 bases and J dropped 0 bases, with 9 bases sitting between them. The CDR3 consists of 14 residues. CDR3 coding DNA: TGTGCCAGCACTGGTCCGACGAACACCGGGGAGCTGTTTTTT. Translated: CASTGPTNTGELFF.

This clone was detected only a few times. The chain recombines TRBV11-2 with TRBJ2-7; the D gene is possibly TRBD1 (6 bases). CDR1 is SGHAT, CDR2 FQNNGV, per germline. Trimming pared 6 bases from V and 0 bases from J, leaving 12 bases between. CDR3 length equals 14 residues. In nucleotides, the CDR3 is TGTGCCAGCAGAACAGGGCCGAGCTCCTACGAGCAGTACTTC. Amino acids: CASRTGPSSYEQYF.

This chain connects TRBV2 to TRBJ2-7; tentatively, D is TRBD1 (6 bases). Trimming left V 7 bases short and J 2 bases short, with 9 bases between. CDR1 is SNHLY and CDR2 is FYNNEI in the germline V gene. The CDR3 length is 12 residues. Here the CDR3 reads CASIGQPYEQYF. DNA for the CDR3: TGTGCCAGCATTGGACAGCCCTACGAGCAGTACTTC.

This rearrangement joins TRBV28 to TRBJ1-2; D might be TRBD1 (6 bases). Germline V gene data show CDR1 as MDHEN and CDR2 as SYDVKM. This CDR3 comprises 13 residues. V lost 7 bases and J lost 8, with 17 bases in between. CDR3 sequence (DNA): TGTGCCAGCATCTCCGTAGGGGGAGGAGGCTACACCTTC. This encodes CASISVGGGGYTF.

The chain recombines TRBV7-9 with TRBJ2-3; no clear D. CDR1 is SEHNR, CDR2 FQNEAQ, per germline (reference sequence). Trimming cost V 8 bases and J 0 bases, with 9 bases left between them. The CDR3 is made up of 13 amino acids. CDR3 sequence (DNA): TGTGCCAGCGGCCTATACAGCACAGATACGCAGTATTTT. This gives the protein CASGLYSTDTQYF.

This clone was recorded once. The chain uses TRBV7-3 and TRBJ2-7; D possibly corresponds to TRBD1 (6 bases). Trimming took 2 bases from V and 6 from J, leaving 14 bases between them. Germline V gives CDR1 SGHTA, CDR2 FQGTGA. CDR3 length: 14 residues. The CDR3 region is CASSLYREQGEQYF. The CDR3, as DNA: TGTGCCAGCAGCTTATACAGGGAACAGGGCGAGCAGTACTTC.

V and J are TRBV7-9 and TRBJ1-1, with TRBD1 identical over 7 bases. Trimming took 4 bases from V and 2 from J; bases not matched to a gene: 4. Looked up from germline, CDR1 is SEHNR and CDR2 is FQNEAQ (reference sequence). The CDR3 consists of 14 residues. The CDR3 DNA sequence: TGTGCCAGCAGCTCCAGGACAGGAAACACTGAAGCTTTCTTT. Translating it yields CASSSRTGNTEAFF.

The V call is TRBV9, the J call TRBJ2-1, with D possibly being TRBD1 or TRBD2 (5 bases each). CDR1 and CDR2 from the germline V gene are SGDLS and YYNGEE. CDR3 size: 15 residues. The ends were cut back, 4 bases at V and 5 bases at J, with 16 bases in the middle. Written as DNA, the CDR3 is TGTGCCAGCAGCTGGGACCCTACGGCTAACAATGAGCAGTTCTTC. This sequence encodes CASSWDPTANNEQFF.

This chain links TRBV19 with TRBJ2-5, with D uncertain. Germline loops: CDR1 LNHDA, CDR2 SQIVND (reference sequence). V was clipped by 3 bases and J by 5 bases, with 4 bases between them. The CDR3 is made up of 11 amino acids. The CDR3 DNA is TGTGCCAGTAGTATGCGGGAGACCCAGTACTTC. It encodes CASSMRETQYF.

V is TRBV5-1 and J is TRBJ2-6; D unresolved. Germline V gene lookup returns CDR1 SGHRS and CDR2 YFSETQ. The CDR3 has 15 residues. V lost 4 bases and J 2 bases, leaving 10 bases between the germline ends. The CDR3 loop is CASSQTDPGANVLTF. The CDR3, as DNA: TGCGCCAGCAGCCAAACAGACCCTGGGGCCAACGTCCTGACTTTC.

The gene calls are TRBV2 and TRBJ2-1, with TRBD1 as a possible D gene (6 bases). Trimming took off 5 bases at V and 8 bases at J, with 19 bases between the two ends. This CDR3 is built from 15 residues. Germline assignment: CDR1 SNHLY and CDR2 FYNNEI. CDR3 residues: CASSPLTGHGDEQFF. The DNA for the CDR3 is TGTGCCAGCAGTCCCTTGACAGGTCACGGCGATGAGCAGTTCTTC. Using reference TRBV2 and TRBJ2-1 for the parts outside the CDR3, the full variable domain is EPEVTQTPSHQVTQMGQEVILRCVPISNHLYFYWYRQILGQKVEFLVSFYNNEISEKSEIFDDQFSVERPDGSNFTLKIRSTKLEDSAMYFCASSPLTGHGDEQFFGPGTRLTVL.

The chain employs TRBV13 and TRBJ1-2, with D perhaps TRBD1 (6 bases). Germline V CDR1 and CDR2: PRHDT, FYEKMQ (reference sequence). There are 16 residues in the CDR3. V lost 5 bases and J 4 bases, leaving 20 bases between the germline ends. The DNA for the CDR3 is TGTGCCAGCAGCGAAGGGGCCGGACAGACGACCTATGGCTACACCTTC. Translated: CASSEGAGQTTYGYTF.

A few counts support this clone. The genes are TRBV7-2 and TRBJ2-1, with D perhaps given as TRBD1 or TRBD2 (7 bases each). The CDR3 spans 18 residues. Germline lookup yields CDR1 SGHTA and CDR2 FQGNSA. Trimming left V 6 bases short and J 0 bases short, with 21 bases between. The CDR3 loop is CASSPRPPGGDSYNEQFF. The CDR3, as DNA: TGTGCCAGCAGTCCAAGACCTCCAGGGGGGGACTCCTACAATGAGCAGTTCTTC.